Below are 22 T cell receptor beta chains sequenced from a single sample in a study of cytomegalovirus exposure and HLA in healthy donors. The PCR made use of 60 Vbeta and 13 Jbeta primers. The method was immunoSEQ multiplex PCR; TCRdb's version includes in-frame clones alone and lacks a portion of them. The profile shows over 150,000 clones, 80% of them singletons. The sequenced sample was PBMCs. The receptors were gathered from a woman in her fifties or sixties in good health and CMV-seronegative.

V is TRBV4-1 and J is TRBJ2-7, with D possibly TRBD2 on 6 matching bases. Germline lookup yields CDR1 MGHRA and CDR2 YSYEKL. Trimming cost V 5 bases and J 5 bases, with 13 bases left between them. The CDR3 is 13 residues long. The chain's CDR3 is CASSFSGVDEQYF. As DNA, the CDR3 is TGCGCCAGCAGCTTCTCGGGGGTCGACGAGCAGTACTTC.

V usage is TRBV5-1 and J usage is TRBJ2-7; 11 positions match TRBD2. The CDR3 has 15 amino acids. The junction had 6 bases not matched to a gene; V was cut back by 0 bases and J by 7 bases. From germline, CDR1 is SGHRS and CDR2 YFSETQ. The CDR3 sequence: CASSLDLAGGGEQYF. The CDR3 DNA is TGCGCCAGCAGCTTGGATTTAGCGGGGGGGGGAGAGCAGTACTTC.

The chain couples TRBV4-3 to TRBJ1-1; possible D gene TRBD1, 6 bases. CDR1 LGHNA and CDR2 YSLEER come from the germline V gene. This CDR3 comprises 18 residues. V was pared by 0 bases and J by 0 bases, with 17 bases between. The CDR3 spells CASSQEGHPRPMNTEAFF. CDR3 nucleotide sequence: TGCGCCAGCAGCCAAGAGGGACACCCGAGACCCATGAACACTGAAGCTTTCTTT.

Points on this clone: A read error may produce the germline difference seen at one junction end. J is TRBJ2-1 and V is TRBV28, with a tentative D call TRBD2 (6 bases). Germline assignment: CDR1 MDHEN and CDR2 SYDVKM. The CDR3 sequence is 15 residues long. The CDR3 region is CASSSASGSFNEQFF. CDR3 sequence (DNA): TGTGCCAGCAGTTCTGCCAGCGGGTCCTTCAATGAGCAGTTCTTC.

The V gene is TRBV29-1, the J gene TRBJ2-3; a possible D gene is TRBD2 (7 bases). V dropped 3 bases and J dropped 1 base, with 14 bases sitting between them. Germline V gene data show CDR1 as SQVTM and CDR2 as ANQGSEA. CDR3 length: 15 residues. CDR3 amino acids: CSVEERGAGTDTQYF. The CDR3 nucleotides are TGCAGCGTTGAGGAACGGGGGGCAGGCACAGATACGCAGTATTTT.

About this clone: Mismatch with germline at one junction end may stem from a read error. CDR3 in DNA: TGTTCCAGCAGCCCTCTGAGGTACGAGCAGTACTTC. This encodes CSSSPLRYEQYF. The rearrangement links TRBV7-9 to TRBJ2-7; D gene unclear. Looked up from germline, CDR1 is SEHNR and CDR2 is FQNEAQ (reference sequence). The CDR3 is made up of 12 amino acids. The whole variable domain, filled in from reference TRBV7-9 and TRBJ2-7, reads DTGVSQNPRHKITKRGQNVTFRCDPISEHNRLYWYRQTLGQGPEFLTYFQNEAQLEKSRLLSDRFSAERPKGSFSTLEIQRTEQGDSAMYLCSSSPLRYEQYFGPGTRLTVT.

The rearrangement links TRBV19 to TRBJ2-5; 10 bases match TRBD2. CDR3 size: 21 residues. V lost 3 bases, J lost 4 bases, and 23 bases stayed unmatched. CDR1 LNHDA and CDR2 SQIVND come from the germline V gene (reference sequence). The CDR3 loop is CASSIIALASGGPPMGETQYF. CDR3 sequence (DNA): TGTGCCAGTAGTATTATCGCTCTGGCTAGCGGGGGCCCACCTATGGGAGAGACCCAGTACTTC.

The rearrangement links TRBV19 to TRBJ1-2, with a tentative D call TRBD1 (6 bases). The germline V gene has CDR1 LNHDA and CDR2 SQIVND (reference sequence). This CDR3 spans 16 amino acids. Trimming removed 6 bases at V and 4 bases at J, with 21 bases between. The CDR3 DNA follows: TGTGCCAGTAGACAGGTGCCCAGGGGCTCTGGCTATGGCTACACCTTC. The encoded protein is CASRQVPRGSGYGYTF.

The chain employs TRBV21-1 and TRBJ2-5; the table's D call, TRBD2, has no DNA check behind it. TRBV21-1 is marked as a pseudogene. The CDR3 sequence is 12 residues long. The CDR3 nucleotides are TGTGCCACCAACGGGGGGGTAGAGACCCAGTACTTC. It encodes CATNGGVETQYF.

The chain has TRBV19 and TRBJ1-1; possible D gene TRBD1, 6 bases. The CDR3 is 16 amino acids. The germline CDR1 and CDR2 sequences are LNHDA and SQIVND (reference sequence). V gave up 1 base and J gave up 2 bases, with 14 bases separating them. The CDR3: CASSIVRRGLNTEAFF. The CDR3 nucleotides are TGTGCCAGTAGTATAGTCAGGCGGGGGCTCAACACTGAAGCTTTCTTT.

This rearrangement joins TRBV10-3 to TRBJ1-2; D might be TRBD1 (6 bases). This CDR3 is built from 12 residues. V shed 6 bases and J shed 7 bases, with 12 bases lying between them. Per germline, CDR1 ENHRY and CDR2 SYGVKD. The CDR3 DNA reads as TGTGCCATCAGGTGGGGGGGCGGTGGCTACACCTTC. Translated: CAIRWGGGGYTF.

CDR3 DNA: TGTGCCAGCAGTGAAGCAGGGCCGGGGGGCACCGGGGAGCTGTTTTTT. It yields the protein CASSEAGPGGTGELFF. This chain connects TRBV2 to TRBJ2-2, with 7 bases lining up with TRBD2. Germline-derived CDR1 and CDR2 are SNHLY and FYNNEI. CDR3 length: 16 amino acids. V was pared by 0 bases and J by 4 bases, with 5 bases of the junction left unmatched.

The chain employs TRBV7-9 and TRBJ2-7; 13 bases line up with TRBD2. Germline loops: CDR1 SEHNR, CDR2 FQNEAQ (reference sequence). The length of the CDR3 is 15 residues. V lost 8 bases and J lost 6; bases outside the gene matches: 10. The CDR3 here is CASQTSGTSGAEQYF. The CDR3, as DNA: TGTGCCAGCCAGACGTCCGGGACTAGCGGGGCCGAGCAGTACTTC.

The rearrangement uses TRBV27 and TRBJ1-2; D possibly corresponds to TRBD1 (6 bases). V was clipped by 9 bases and J by 4 bases, with 18 bases between them. Germline V lookup: CDR1 MNHEY, CDR2 SMNVEV (reference sequence). The CDR3 totals 14 residues. CDR3 nucleotide sequence: TGTGCCAGGTTAGGGGGAATGATGGGCTATGGCTACACCTTC. Protein sequence: CARLGGMMGYGYTF.

CDR3 nucleotides: TGTGCCAGCTCACCACTCGTTAGGGGAAGCTCTGGAAACACCATATATTTT. It translates to CASSPLVRGSSGNTIYF. The chain joins TRBV18 to TRBJ1-3; D perhaps matches TRBD1 (5 bases). Per germline, CDR1 KGHSH and CDR2 LQKENI. This CDR3 comprises 17 residues. Trimming shortened V by 1 base and J by 0 bases, and 13 bases separated the two germline ends.

The J gene is TRBJ2-7, the V gene TRBV5-6, with D possibly matching TRBD1 (7 bases). CDR3 length: 14 amino acids. The V end lost 4 bases, the J end lost 5 bases, and 16 bases lay between the germline ends. The germline V gene encodes CDR1 SGHDT and CDR2 YYEEEE. CDR3 in DNA: TGTGCCAGCAGCGGAATCAGGGGGGCCAACGAGCAGTACTTC. Its protein is CASSGIRGANEQYF.

The chain joins TRBV19 to TRBJ2-5; possible D gene TRBD2, 5 bases. Per the germline V gene, CDR1 is LNHDA and CDR2 is SQIVND (reference sequence). This CDR3 region has 13 residues. V shed 8 bases and J shed 4 bases, with 14 bases lying between them. The CDR3 DNA is TGTGCCAGTGGAAAGGGTGGAGGAGAGACCCAGTACTTC. It yields the protein CASGKGGGETQYF.

This sequence joins TRBV5-8 and TRBJ1-5; D call uncertain. The length of the CDR3 is 15 residues. Germline loops: CDR1 SGHTS, CDR2 YDEGEE. The ends were cut back, 0 bases at V and 0 bases at J, with 7 bases in the middle. This chain's CDR3 is CASSLGAFSNQPQHF. In DNA form, the CDR3 reads TGTGCCAGCAGCTTGGGAGCATTTAGCAATCAGCCCCAGCATTTT.

The V and J genes are TRBV27 and TRBJ2-2, with TRBD2 identical over 9 bases. CDR1 MNHEY and CDR2 SMNVEV come from the germline V gene (reference sequence). V trimming: 5 bases; J trimming: 5 bases; junction bases outside the gene matches: 15. The CDR3 has 18 amino acids. CDR3 in amino acids: CASSHLVVAGAQTGELFF. The DNA of the CDR3 is TGTGCCAGCAGTCATCTCGTGGTAGCGGGAGCGCAAACCGGGGAGCTGTTTTTT.

This clone has more than one count but fewer than ten. The CDR3 nucleotides read TGTGCCAGCAGGTTGGGAGGGAATGAGCAGTTCTTC. Residues: CASRLGGNEQFF. This sequence joins TRBV7-2 and TRBJ2-1, with TRBD2 matching over 7 bases. Germline lookup yields CDR1 SGHTA and CDR2 FQGNSA. The CDR3 covers 12 residues. The trim removed 6 bases at V and 7 bases at J, leaving 3 bases unmatched. The full variable domain, its missing parts supplied by reference TRBV7-2 and TRBJ2-1, is GAGVSQSPSNKVTEKGKDVELRCDPISGHTALYWYRQSLGQGLEFLIYFQGNSAPDKSGLPSDRFSAERTGGSVSTLTIQRTQQEDSAVYLCASRLGGNEQFFGPGTRLTVL.

The J gene is TRBJ2-1, the V gene TRBV11-1; 11 bases are shared with TRBD2. After removal of 1 base from V and 0 bases from J, the junction contained 2 bases not matched to a gene. The CDR3 sequence is 17 residues long. The V gene's germline CDR1 is SGHAT and CDR2 FQDESV (reference sequence). CDR3 sequence reads: CASSLEGLAGSYNEQFF. CDR3 coding DNA: TGTGCCAGCAGCTTAGAAGGACTAGCGGGCTCCTACAATGAGCAGTTCTTC.

The chain couples TRBV29-1 to TRBJ1-1; TRBD1 matches at 7 bases. V trimming: 6 bases; J trimming: 1 base; junction bases outside the gene matches: 5. The CDR3 runs 13 residues. Germline values: CDR1 SQVTM, CDR2 ANQGSEA. CDR3 sequence reads: CSVWTGPNTEAFF. Written as DNA, the CDR3 is TGCAGCGTCTGGACAGGCCCGAACACTGAAGCTTTCTTT.